This TCR beta chain originates from a study of control samples from healthy donors and cancer patients. Libraries were prepared by immunoSEQ multiplex PCR; TCRdb keeps only in-frame clonotypes and omits some of them. This sample has around 41,000 clones, with more than 70% found just once. The CDR3 is made up of 13 amino acids. V shed 6 bases and J shed 2 bases, with 10 bases lying between them. Germline V gives CDR1 SGHRS, CDR2 YFSETQ. This TCR was recovered from a woman aged 55-69 years with lung cancer. The sequenced material came from PBMCs. This chain links TRBV5-1 with TRBJ2-3; D could derive from TRBD1 or TRBD2 (5 bases each). The CDR3 DNA sequence: TGCGCCAGCAAGCAAGGGACCACAGATACGCAGTATTTT. Protein product: CASKQGTTDTQYF.